This T cell receptor beta chain comes out of a study of glioma-infiltrating T cells after dendritic cell vaccination. The study's findings and limits: TCR clonality showed no direct relationship with survival.

The germline V gene encodes CDR1 PRHDT and CDR2 FYEKMQ (reference sequence). The CDR3 covers 17 residues. V shed 5 bases and J 7 bases; nucleotides not matched to a gene: 20. The PCR used 60 V beta and 13 J beta primers. Measured with immunoSEQ multiplex PCR; TCRdb has only the in-frame clones, and not every one. This table has about 92,000 clones, 85% to 90% appearing once. Comments on this clone: The antigen remains undetermined.

The receptor's source is a human donor with glioblastoma. The V gene is TRBV13, the J gene TRBJ2-7, with TRBD1 matching over 7 bases. The material was blood, obtained before dendritic cell vaccination. Here the CDR3 reads CASSRGDRVYASLEQYF. CDR3 nucleotide sequence: TGTGCCAGCAGCCGGGGCGACAGGGTTTATGCTAGTTTGGAGCAGTACTTC.